Detailed here is one T cell receptor beta chain. Its specificity is not known. The entry originates in a study of T-cell memory formation after mild COVID-19. Study outcomes and limitations: Still unconfirmed is whether the second-wave clones peaking on day 37 recognized SARS-CoV-2.

Germline lookup yields CDR1 SNHLY and CDR2 FYNNEI. This CDR3 has 15 amino acids. Trimming took off 6 bases at V and 2 bases at J, with 11 bases between the two ends. Sample barcodes and UMIs were carried by the TCR alpha and TCR beta cDNA libraries that 5'RACE generated with constant-segment primers. Via MiXCR, TCRdb re-called the 5' RACE reads, giving one row per CDR3 protein. The sample contains around 190,000 distinct CDR3 sequences, 18% of which appear only once. The sequenced sample was PBMCs or a T cell subset sorted from them (not recorded which). The rearrangement links TRBV2 to TRBJ1-6; a possible D gene is TRBD1 (5 bases). The sequence derives from a man between 18 and 29 years old who had mild COVID-19 (a few samples of this study predate the infection). Cell type and time point are not known. The CDR3 nucleotides read TGTGCCAGCAGATCCCGGGACCCCTATAATTCACCCCTCCACTTT. Translated: CASRSRDPYNSPLHF.